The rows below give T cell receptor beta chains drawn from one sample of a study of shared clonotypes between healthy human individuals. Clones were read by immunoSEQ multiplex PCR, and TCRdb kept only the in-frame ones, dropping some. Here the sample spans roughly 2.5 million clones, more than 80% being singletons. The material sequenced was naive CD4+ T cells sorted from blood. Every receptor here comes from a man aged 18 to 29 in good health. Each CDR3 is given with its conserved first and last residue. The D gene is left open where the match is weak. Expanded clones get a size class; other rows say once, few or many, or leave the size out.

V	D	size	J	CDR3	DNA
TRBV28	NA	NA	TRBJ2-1	CASSLGSGGYNEQFF	TGTGCCAGCAGTTTGGGTAGCGGAGGTTACAATGAGCAGTTCTTC
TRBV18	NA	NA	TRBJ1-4	CASSPPELKEKLFF	TGTGCCAGCTCACCACCGGAGTTGAAGGAAAAACTGTTTTTT
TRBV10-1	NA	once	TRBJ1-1	CASSPSRASRAEAFF	TGCGCCAGCAGTCCCAGTCGGGCTTCTAGGGCTGAAGCTTTCTTT
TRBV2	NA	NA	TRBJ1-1	CASSGEGGSEAFF	TGTGCCAGCAGTGGTGAGGGAGGTTCTGAAGCTTTCTTT
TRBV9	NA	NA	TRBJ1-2	CASSGGGFGANYGYTF	TGTGCCAGCAGCGGAGGGGGGTTCGGGGCTAACTATGGCTACACCTTC
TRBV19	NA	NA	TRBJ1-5	CASSMGRGSVQPQHF	TGTGCCAGTAGTATGGGGCGGGGCAGCGTTCAGCCCCAGCATTTT
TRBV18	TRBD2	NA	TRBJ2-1	CASSSDSGGAYNEQFF	TGTGCCAGCTCATCTGATAGCGGGGGGGCCTACAATGAGCAGTTCTTC
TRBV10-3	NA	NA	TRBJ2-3	CAISESVLRDTQYF	TGTGCCATCAGTGAGTCGGTGCTAAGAGATACGCAGTATTTT
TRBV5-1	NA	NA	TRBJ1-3	CASSLEGSGGNTIYF	TGCGCCAGCAGCTTGGAGGGATCAGGAGGAAACACCATATATTTT
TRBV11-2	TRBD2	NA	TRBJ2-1	CASSLSGSGNEQFF	TGTGCCAGCAGCTTAAGCGGGAGCGGGAATGAGCAGTTCTTC
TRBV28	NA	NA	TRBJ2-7	CASSLTLGQLGYYEQYF	TGTGCCAGCAGTTTAACCCTCGGACAGTTAGGATACTACGAGCAGTACTTC
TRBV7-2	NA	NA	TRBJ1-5	CASSLDGRTNQPQHF	TGTGCCAGCAGCTTAGACGGCAGGACAAATCAGCCCCAGCATTTT
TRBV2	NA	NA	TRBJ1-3	CASSVEGGGNTIYF	TGTGCCAGCAGTGTGGAGGGAGGGGGAAACACCATATATTTT
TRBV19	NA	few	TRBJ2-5	CASSSRGHLQETQYF	TGTGCCAGTAGTTCCCGGGGACATCTCCAAGAGACCCAGTACTTC
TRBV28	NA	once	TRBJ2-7	CASSLGYEQYF	TGTGCCAGCAGTTTGGGGTACGAGCAGTACTTC
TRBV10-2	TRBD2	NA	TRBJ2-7	CASSEPGGNYEQYF	TGCGCCAGCAGTGAGCCCGGGGGGAATTACGAGCAGTACTTC